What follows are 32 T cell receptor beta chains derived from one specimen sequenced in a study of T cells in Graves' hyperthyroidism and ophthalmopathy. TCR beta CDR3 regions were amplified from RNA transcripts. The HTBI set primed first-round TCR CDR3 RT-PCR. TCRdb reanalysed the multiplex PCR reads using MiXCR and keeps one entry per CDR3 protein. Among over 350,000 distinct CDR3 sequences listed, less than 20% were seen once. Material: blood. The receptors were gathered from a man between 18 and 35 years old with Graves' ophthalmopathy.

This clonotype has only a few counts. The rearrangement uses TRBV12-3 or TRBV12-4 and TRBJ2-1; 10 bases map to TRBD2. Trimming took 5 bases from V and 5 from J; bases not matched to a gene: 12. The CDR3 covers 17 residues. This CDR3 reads CASSLLAGGPPNNEQFF. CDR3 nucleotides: TGTGCCAGCAGTCTTTTAGCGGGGGGCCCCCCCAACAATGAGCAGTTCTTC.

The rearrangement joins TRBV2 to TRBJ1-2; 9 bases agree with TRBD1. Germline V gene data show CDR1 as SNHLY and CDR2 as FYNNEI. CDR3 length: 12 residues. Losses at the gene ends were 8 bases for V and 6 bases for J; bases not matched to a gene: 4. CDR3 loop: CASEDRGDGYTF. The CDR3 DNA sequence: TGTGCCAGCGAGGACAGGGGTGATGGCTACACCTTC.

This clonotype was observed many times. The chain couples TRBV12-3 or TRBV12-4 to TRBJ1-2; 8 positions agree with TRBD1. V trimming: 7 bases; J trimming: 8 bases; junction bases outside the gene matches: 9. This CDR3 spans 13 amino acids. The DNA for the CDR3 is TGTGCCAGCACCTTGGGGACAGGCGGAGGCTACACCTTC. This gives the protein CASTLGTGGGYTF.

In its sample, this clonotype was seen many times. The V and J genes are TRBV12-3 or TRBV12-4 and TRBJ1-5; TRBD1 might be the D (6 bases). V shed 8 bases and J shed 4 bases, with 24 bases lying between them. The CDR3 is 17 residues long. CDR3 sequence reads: CASQGRLGAGYNQPQHF. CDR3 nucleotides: TGTGCCAGCCAGGGGAGATTAGGGGCGGGATATAATCAGCCCCAGCATTTT.

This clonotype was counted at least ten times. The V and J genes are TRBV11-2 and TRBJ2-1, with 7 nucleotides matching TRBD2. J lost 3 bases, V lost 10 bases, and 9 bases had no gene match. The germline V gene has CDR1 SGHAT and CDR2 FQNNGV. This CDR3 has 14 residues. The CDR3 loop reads CATNTGGNYNEQFF. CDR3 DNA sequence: TGTGCCACCAATACGGGGGGAAACTACAATGAGCAGTTCTTC.

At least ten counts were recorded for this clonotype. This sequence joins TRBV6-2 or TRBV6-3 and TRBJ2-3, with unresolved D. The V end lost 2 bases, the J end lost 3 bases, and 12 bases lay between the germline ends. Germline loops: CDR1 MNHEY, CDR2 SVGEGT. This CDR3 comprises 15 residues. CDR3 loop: CASSYPDPGTDTQYF. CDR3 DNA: TGTGCCAGCAGTTACCCCGACCCCGGGACAGATACGCAGTATTTT.

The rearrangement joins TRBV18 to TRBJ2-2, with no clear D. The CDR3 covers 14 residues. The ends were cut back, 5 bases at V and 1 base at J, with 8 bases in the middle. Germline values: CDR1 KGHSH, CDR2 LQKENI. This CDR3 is CASSDTGNTGELFF. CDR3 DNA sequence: TGTGCCAGCTCAGACACCGGGAACACCGGGGAGCTGTTTTTT.

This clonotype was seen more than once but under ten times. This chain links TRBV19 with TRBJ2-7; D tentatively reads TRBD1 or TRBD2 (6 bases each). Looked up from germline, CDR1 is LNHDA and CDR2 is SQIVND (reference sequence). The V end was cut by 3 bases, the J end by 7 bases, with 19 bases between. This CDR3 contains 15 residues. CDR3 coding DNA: TGTGCCAGTAGTATCGTGGCGGGACACCTTCAGGAGCAGTACTTC. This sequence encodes CASSIVAGHLQEQYF. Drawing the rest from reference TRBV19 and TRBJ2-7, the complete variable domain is DGGITQSPKYLFRKEGQNVTLSCEQNLNHDAMYWYRQDPGQGLRLIYYSQIVNDFQKGDIAEGYSVSREKKESFPLTVTSAQKNPTAFYLCASSIVAGHLQEQYFGPGTRLTVT.

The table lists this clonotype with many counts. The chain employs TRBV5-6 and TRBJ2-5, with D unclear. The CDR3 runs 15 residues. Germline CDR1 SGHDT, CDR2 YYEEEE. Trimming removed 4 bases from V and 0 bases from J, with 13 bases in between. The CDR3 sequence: CASSRTEWYQETQYF. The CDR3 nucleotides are TGTGCCAGCAGCCGGACGGAGTGGTACCAAGAGACCCAGTACTTC.

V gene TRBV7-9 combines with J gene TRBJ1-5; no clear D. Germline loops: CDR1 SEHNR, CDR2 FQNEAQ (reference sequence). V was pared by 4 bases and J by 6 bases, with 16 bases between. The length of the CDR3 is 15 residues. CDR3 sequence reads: CASSSGWGSGQPQHF. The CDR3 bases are TGTGCCAGCAGCTCCGGATGGGGATCGGGTCAGCCCCAGCATTTT.

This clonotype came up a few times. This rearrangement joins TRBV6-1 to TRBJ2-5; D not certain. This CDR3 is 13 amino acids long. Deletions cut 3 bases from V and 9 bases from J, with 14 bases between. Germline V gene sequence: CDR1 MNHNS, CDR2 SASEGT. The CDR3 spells CASSDLPGGAQYF. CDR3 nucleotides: TGTGCCAGCAGTGATCTTCCAGGTGGGGCCCAGTACTTC.

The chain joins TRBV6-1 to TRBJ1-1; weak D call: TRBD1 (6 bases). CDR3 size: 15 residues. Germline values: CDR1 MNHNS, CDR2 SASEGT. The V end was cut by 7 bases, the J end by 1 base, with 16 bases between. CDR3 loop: CASKIDGQPNTEAFF. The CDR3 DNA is TGTGCCAGCAAGATTGATGGACAGCCGAACACTGAAGCTTTCTTT.

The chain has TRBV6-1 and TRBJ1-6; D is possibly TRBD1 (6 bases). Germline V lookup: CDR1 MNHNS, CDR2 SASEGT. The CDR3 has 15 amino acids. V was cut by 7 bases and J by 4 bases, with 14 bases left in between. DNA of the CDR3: TGTGCCAGCACTTCCCGGGACAATTATAATTCACCCCTCCACTTT. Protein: CASTSRDNYNSPLHF.

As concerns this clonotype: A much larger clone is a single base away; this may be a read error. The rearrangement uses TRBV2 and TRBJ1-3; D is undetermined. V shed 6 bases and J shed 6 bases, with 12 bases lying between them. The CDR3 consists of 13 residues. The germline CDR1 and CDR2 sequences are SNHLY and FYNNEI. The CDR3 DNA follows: TGTGCCAGCAGCCCCGACGGTATAAACACCATATATTTT. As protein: CASSPDGINTIYF.

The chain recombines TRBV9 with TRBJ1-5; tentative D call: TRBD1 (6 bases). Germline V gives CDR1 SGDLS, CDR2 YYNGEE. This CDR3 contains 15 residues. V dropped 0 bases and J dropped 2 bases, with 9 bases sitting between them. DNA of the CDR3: TGTGCCAGCAGCGTAGAGGCAGGGGGCAATCAGCCCCAGCATTTT. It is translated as CASSVEAGGNQPQHF.

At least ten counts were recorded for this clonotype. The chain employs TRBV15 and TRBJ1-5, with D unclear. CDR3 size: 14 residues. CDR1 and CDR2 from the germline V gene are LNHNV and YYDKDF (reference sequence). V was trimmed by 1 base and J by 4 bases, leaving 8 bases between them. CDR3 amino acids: CATSRVEGNQPQHF. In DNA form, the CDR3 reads TGTGCCACCAGCAGAGTAGAAGGAAATCAGCCCCAGCATTTT. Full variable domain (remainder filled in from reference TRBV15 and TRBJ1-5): DAMVIQNPRYQVTQFGKPVTLSCSQTLNHNVMYWYQQKSSQAPKLLFHYYDKDFNNEADTPDNFQSRRPNTSFCFLDIRSPGLGDTAMYLCATSRVEGNQPQHFGDGTRLSIL.

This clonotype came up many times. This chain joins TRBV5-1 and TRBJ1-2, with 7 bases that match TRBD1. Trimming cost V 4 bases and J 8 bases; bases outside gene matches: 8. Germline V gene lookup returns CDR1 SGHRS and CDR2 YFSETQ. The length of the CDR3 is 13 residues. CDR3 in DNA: TGCGCCAGCAGCGAAAACAGGGGCCGGGGCTACACCTTC. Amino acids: CASSENRGRGYTF. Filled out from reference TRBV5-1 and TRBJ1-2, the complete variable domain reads KAGVTQTPRYLIKTRGQQVTLSCSPISGHRSVSWYQQTPGQGLQFLFEYFSETQRNKGNFPGRFSGRQFSNSRSEMNVSTLELGDSALYLCASSENRGRGYTFGSGTRLTVV.

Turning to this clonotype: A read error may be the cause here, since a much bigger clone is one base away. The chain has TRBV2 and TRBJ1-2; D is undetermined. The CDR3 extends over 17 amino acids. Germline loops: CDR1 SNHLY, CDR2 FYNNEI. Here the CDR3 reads CAGSEPPFPGPPGSYTF. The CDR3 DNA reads TGTGCCGGCAGTGAGCCCCCCTTCCCCGGGCCTCCGGGGAGCTACACCTTC.

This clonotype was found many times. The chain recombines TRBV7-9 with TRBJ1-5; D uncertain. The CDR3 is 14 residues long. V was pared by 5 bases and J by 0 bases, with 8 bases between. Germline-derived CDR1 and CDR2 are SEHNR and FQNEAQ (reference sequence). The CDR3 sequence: CASSPPASNQPQHF. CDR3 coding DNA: TGTGCCAGCAGCCCACCGGCTAGCAATCAGCCCCAGCATTTT.

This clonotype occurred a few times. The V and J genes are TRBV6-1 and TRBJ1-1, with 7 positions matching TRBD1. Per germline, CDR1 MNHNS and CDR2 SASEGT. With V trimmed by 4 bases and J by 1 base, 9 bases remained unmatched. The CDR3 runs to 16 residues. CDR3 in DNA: TGTGCCAGCAGTGGGGGACAGAGGAGGGGGAACACTGAAGCTTTCTTT. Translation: CASSGGQRRGNTEAFF.

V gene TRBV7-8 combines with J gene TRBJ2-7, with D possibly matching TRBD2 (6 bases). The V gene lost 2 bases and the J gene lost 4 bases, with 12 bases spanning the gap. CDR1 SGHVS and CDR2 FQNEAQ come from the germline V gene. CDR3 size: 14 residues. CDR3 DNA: TGTGCCAGCAGCTTAAGGCCAGGGACTTACGAGCAGTACTTC. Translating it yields CASSLRPGTYEQYF.

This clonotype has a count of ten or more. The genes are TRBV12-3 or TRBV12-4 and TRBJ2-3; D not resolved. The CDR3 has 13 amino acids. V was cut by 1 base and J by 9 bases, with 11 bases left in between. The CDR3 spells CASSLEGTRTQYF. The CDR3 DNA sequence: TGTGCCAGCAGTTTAGAGGGTACAAGAACGCAGTATTTT.

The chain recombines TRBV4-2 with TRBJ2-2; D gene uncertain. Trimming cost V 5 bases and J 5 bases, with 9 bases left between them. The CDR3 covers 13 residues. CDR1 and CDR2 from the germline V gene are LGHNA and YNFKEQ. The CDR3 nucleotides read TGTGCCAGCAGCGATCTTGTTACCGGGGAGCTGTTTTTT. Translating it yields CASSDLVTGELFF.

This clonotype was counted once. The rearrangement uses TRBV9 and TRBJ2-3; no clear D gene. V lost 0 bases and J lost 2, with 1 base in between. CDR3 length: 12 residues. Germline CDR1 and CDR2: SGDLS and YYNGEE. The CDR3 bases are TGTGCCAGCAGCGTAGCCACAGATACGCAGTATTTT. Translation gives CASSVATDTQYF.

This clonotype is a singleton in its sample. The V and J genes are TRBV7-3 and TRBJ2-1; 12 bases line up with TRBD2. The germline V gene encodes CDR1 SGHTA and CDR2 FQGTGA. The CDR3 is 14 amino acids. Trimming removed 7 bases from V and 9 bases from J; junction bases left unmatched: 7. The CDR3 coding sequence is TGTGCCAGCAACCTAGCGGGGGGGCGGGGTGAGCAGTTCTTC. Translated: CASNLAGGRGEQFF.

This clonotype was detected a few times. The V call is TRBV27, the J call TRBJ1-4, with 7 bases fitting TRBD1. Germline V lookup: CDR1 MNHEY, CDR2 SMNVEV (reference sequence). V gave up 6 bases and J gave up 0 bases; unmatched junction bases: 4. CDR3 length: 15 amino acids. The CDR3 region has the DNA TGTGCCAGCAGACGGCAGGGGGCAACTAATGAAAAACTGTTTTTT. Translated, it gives CASRRQGATNEKLFF.

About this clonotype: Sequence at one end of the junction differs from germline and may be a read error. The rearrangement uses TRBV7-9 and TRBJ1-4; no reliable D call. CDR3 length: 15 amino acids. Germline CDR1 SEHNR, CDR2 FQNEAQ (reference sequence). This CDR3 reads CASSQVGSLNEKLFF. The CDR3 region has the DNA TGCGCCAGCAGCCAAGTTGGCAGCCTAAATGAAAAACTGTTTTTT.

This chain's CDR3 is CASSLVGTRETQYF. The CDR3 DNA is TGCGCCAGCAGCTTGGTTGGGACTAGAGAGACCCAGTACTTC. The chain uses TRBV5-1 and TRBJ2-5, with TRBD2 matching 8 bases. Losses at the gene ends were 0 bases for V and 4 bases for J; bases not matched to a gene: 2. The CDR3 runs to 14 residues. Per the germline V gene, CDR1 is SGHRS and CDR2 is YFSETQ. Based on the CDR3 plus reference TRBV5-1 and TRBJ2-5, the full variable domain is KAGVTQTPRYLIKTRGQQVTLSCSPISGHRSVSWYQQTPGQGLQFLFEYFSETQRNKGNFPGRFSGRQFSNSRSEMNVSTLELGDSALYLCASSLVGTRETQYFGPGTRLLVL.

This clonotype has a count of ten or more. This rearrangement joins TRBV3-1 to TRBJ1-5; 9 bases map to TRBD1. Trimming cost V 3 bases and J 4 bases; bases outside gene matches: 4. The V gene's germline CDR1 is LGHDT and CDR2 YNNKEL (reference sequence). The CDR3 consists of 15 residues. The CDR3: CASSQGQGWNQPQHF. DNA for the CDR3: TGTGCCAGCAGCCAGGGACAGGGATGGAATCAGCCCCAGCATTTT.

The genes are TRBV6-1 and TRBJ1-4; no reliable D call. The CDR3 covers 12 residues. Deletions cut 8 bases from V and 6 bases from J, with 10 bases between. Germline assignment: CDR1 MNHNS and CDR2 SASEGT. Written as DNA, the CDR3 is TGTGCCAGCTCGGTAAGAGATGAAAAACTGTTTTTT. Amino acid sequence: CASSVRDEKLFF.

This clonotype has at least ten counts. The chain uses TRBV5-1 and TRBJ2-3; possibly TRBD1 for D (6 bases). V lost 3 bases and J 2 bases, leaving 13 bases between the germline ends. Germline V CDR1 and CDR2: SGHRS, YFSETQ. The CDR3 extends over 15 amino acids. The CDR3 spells CASSSPGHTTDTQYF. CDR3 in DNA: TGCGCCAGCAGCTCACCGGGACACACCACAGATACGCAGTATTTT.

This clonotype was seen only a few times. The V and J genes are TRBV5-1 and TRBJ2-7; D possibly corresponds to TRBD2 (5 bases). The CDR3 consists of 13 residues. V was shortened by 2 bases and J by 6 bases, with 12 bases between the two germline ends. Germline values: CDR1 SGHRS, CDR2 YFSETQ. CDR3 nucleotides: TGCGCCAGCAGCTTTTCGGACGGAGGCGAGCAGTACTTC. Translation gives CASSFSDGGEQYF.